The entry below gives a single T cell receptor (beta chain) sequence along with its context. J lost 4 bases, V lost 5 bases, and 13 bases had no gene match. The CDR3 runs to 17 residues. A library of TCRbeta sequences, prepared with unique molecular identifiers, was generated. TCRdb redid the calling of the PCR reads with MiXCR, one entry per CDR3 protein. The sample lists a few hundred thousand distinct CDR3 sequences, approximately 12% occurring once. This record comes from a study of T-cell reconstitution after alpha-beta-depleted transplantation in children. The source of this sequence is a human donor who donated a stem cell graft to a child with combined immunodeficiency. Sequencing used PBMCs from the stem cell graft donor, obtained from the stem cell graft. This sequence joins TRBV12-3 or TRBV12-4 and TRBJ2-2; TRBD1 matches at 7 bases. The CDR3: CASSPPRLTGSTGELFF. The CDR3 region has the DNA TGTGCCAGCAGTCCTCCCCGGTTGACAGGGAGCACCGGGGAGCTGTTTTTT.